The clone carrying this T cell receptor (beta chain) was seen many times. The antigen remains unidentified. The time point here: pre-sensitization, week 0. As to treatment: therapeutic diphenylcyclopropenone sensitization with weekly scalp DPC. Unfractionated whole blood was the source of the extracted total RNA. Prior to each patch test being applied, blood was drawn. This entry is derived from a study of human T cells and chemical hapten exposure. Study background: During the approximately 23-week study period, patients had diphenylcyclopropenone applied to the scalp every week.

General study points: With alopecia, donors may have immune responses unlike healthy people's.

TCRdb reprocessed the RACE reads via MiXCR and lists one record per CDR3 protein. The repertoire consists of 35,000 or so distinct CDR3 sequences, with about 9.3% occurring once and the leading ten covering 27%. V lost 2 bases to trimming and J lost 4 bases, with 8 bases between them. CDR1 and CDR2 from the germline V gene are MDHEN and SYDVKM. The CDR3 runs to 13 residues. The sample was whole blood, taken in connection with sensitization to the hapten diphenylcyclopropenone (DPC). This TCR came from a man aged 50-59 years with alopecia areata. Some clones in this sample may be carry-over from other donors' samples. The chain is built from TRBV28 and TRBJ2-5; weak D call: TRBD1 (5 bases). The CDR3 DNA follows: TGTGCCAGCAGTTTAGGCAGGGTAGAGACCCAGTACTTC. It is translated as CASSLGRVETQYF.